The 26 T cell receptor beta chains presented below share a single source sample, sequenced in a study of cytomegalovirus exposure and HLA in healthy donors (dated 2017 in TCRdb). The library came from the immunoSEQ multiplex PCR assay. For the multiplex PCR, a mixture combining 60 forward primers for TCR Vbeta segments and 13 reverse primers for TCR Jbeta segments was used. TCRdb re-hosts the immuneACCESS table, in-frame sequences only. Its copies lack some clones; in the studies checked, an unresolved V gene accounts for under half of them, and the cause for the rest is not known. Across this sample there are roughly 120,000 clones, with approximately 70% seen only once. Roughly 9.8% of the sample is held by the ten biggest clonotypes. The sample comprised PBMCs. The source is a woman in her thirties or forties in good health and CMV-seropositive.

This clone was recorded only once. V gene TRBV9 combines with J gene TRBJ2-7, with D possibly being TRBD1 (5 bases). This CDR3 contains 15 residues. With 0 bases removed from V and 3 bases from J, the gap between germline ends came to 13 bases. Germline CDR1 reads SGDLS; CDR2 reads YYNGEE. CDR3 sequence reads: CASSVGQGPSYEQYF. CDR3 nucleotides: TGTGCCAGCAGCGTAGGCCAGGGTCCAAGCTACGAGCAGTACTTC.

The V and J genes are TRBV11-2 and TRBJ2-5, with TRBD2 as a possible D gene (6 bases). CDR3 length equals 19 residues. Germline CDR1 reads SGHAT; CDR2 reads FQNNGV. Trimming left V 4 bases short and J 2 bases short, with 26 bases between. CDR3 sequence: CASSSAVAAWRGLQETQYF. Written as DNA, the CDR3 is TGTGCCAGCAGCTCGGCAGTGGCCGCCTGGAGGGGCCTGCAAGAGACCCAGTACTTC.

This clone came up a few times. V and J are TRBV28 and TRBJ2-2; 7 positions agree with TRBD1. This CDR3 is 16 amino acids long. CDR1 is MDHEN, CDR2 SYDVKM, per germline. Trimming took 1 base from V and 4 from J; bases not matched to a gene: 6. CDR3 DNA: TGTGCCAGCAGTTTATTCCGGGCAGGGGGCACCGGGGAGCTGTTTTTT. Its translation: CASSLFRAGGTGELFF. Complete variable domain (other parts from reference TRBV28 and TRBJ2-2): DVKVTQSSRYLVKRTGEKVFLECVQDMDHENMFWYRQDPGLGLRLIYFSYDVKMKEKGDIPEGYSVSREKKERFSLILESASTNQTSMYLCASSLFRAGGTGELFFGEGSRLTVL.

Of note for this clone: One end of the junction does not line up with germline, which may come from a read error. This rearrangement joins TRBV7-9 to TRBJ2-7, with 10 bases that match TRBD1. Germline CDR1 SEHNR, CDR2 FQNEAQ (reference sequence). The CDR3 sequence is 13 residues long. CDR3 protein: CSSTGQGEGEQYF. In nucleotides, the CDR3 is TGTTCCAGCACCGGACAGGGGGAGGGGGAGCAGTACTTC.

The chain combines TRBV5-4 with TRBJ2-7; 10 nucleotides line up with TRBD2. After removal of 4 bases from V and 7 bases from J, the junction contained 8 bases not matched to a gene. Looked up from germline, CDR1 is SGHNT and CDR2 is YYREEE (reference sequence). The CDR3 contains 14 residues. The CDR3 DNA is TGTGCCAGCAGCCTCTGGGGACTAGCGAAGGAGCAGTACTTC. Protein product: CASSLWGLAKEQYF.

The chain links TRBV18 to TRBJ2-1, with 13 bases that match TRBD2. CDR1 is KGHSH and CDR2 is LQKENI in the germline V gene. This CDR3 region has 19 residues. Trimming removed 3 bases from V and 0 bases from J; junction bases left unmatched: 8. The CDR3 sequence: CASSPIRTSGGSSYNEQFF. In DNA form, the CDR3 reads TGTGCCAGCTCACCTATACGGACTAGCGGGGGAAGCTCCTACAATGAGCAGTTCTTC.

The chain has TRBV15 and TRBJ2-1; TRBD2 matches at 10 bases. CDR1 is LNHNV and CDR2 is YYDKDF in the germline V gene (reference sequence). CDR3 length equals 16 residues. V shed 5 bases and J 5 bases; nucleotides not matched to a gene: 9. The CDR3 nucleotides read TGTGCCACCAGCGGACCGACTAGCGGGTCAGACAATGAGCAGTTCTTC. As protein: CATSGPTSGSDNEQFF.

CDR3 protein: CASSETSGPSSYNEQFF. The CDR3, as DNA: TGTGCCAGCAGTGAAACTAGCGGGCCCAGCTCCTACAATGAGCAGTTCTTC. The genes are TRBV25-1 and TRBJ2-1; 9 nucleotides agree with TRBD2. This CDR3 has 17 residues. The germline CDR1 and CDR2 sequences are MGHDK and SYGVNS. Trimming took 2 bases from V and 0 from J; bases not matched to a gene: 5. The full variable domain, completed using reference TRBV25-1 and TRBJ2-1, is EADIYQTPRYLVIGTGKKITLECSQTMGHDKMYWYQQDPGMELHLIHYSYGVNSTEKGDLSSESTVSRIRTEHFPLTLESARPSHTSQYLCASSETSGPSSYNEQFFGPGTRLTVL.

This clone showed up just a few times. The CDR3, as DNA: TGTGCCAGCAGCCCCGACAGGGACGATCAGCCCCAGCATTTT. It codes for CASSPDRDDQPQHF. The chain joins TRBV7-6 to TRBJ1-5, with 7 bases identical to TRBD1. V lost 5 bases and J lost 5; bases outside the gene matches: 6. This CDR3 region has 14 residues. The V gene's germline CDR1 is SGHVS and CDR2 FNYEAQ.

This clone was found a few times. The rearrangement links TRBV6-6 to TRBJ2-1, with 9 bases aligning to TRBD1. CDR1 and CDR2 (germline): MNHNY, SVGAGI (reference sequence). The CDR3 has 16 amino acids. V lost 6 bases, J lost 3 bases, and 9 bases stayed unmatched. CDR3 loop: CASRHRGPSFYNEQFF. The CDR3 nucleotides read TGTGCCAGCAGACACAGGGGGCCAAGTTTCTACAATGAGCAGTTCTTC.

This chain uses TRBV9 with TRBJ1-1, with D tentatively TRBD1 (5 bases). The V end lost 3 bases, the J end lost 1 base, and 7 bases lay between the germline ends. From germline, CDR1 is SGDLS and CDR2 YYNGEE. The CDR3 contains 13 residues. The CDR3 region is CASSAGGNTEAFF. In nucleotides, the CDR3 is TGTGCCAGCAGCGCCGGGGGGAACACTGAAGCTTTCTTT.

The J gene is TRBJ1-1, the V gene TRBV29-1; unclear D gene. This CDR3 has 12 residues. Germline loops: CDR1 SQVTM, CDR2 ANQGSEA. V was shortened by 4 bases and J by 0 bases, with 6 bases between the two germline ends. Written as DNA, the CDR3 is TGCAGCGTTGGGCGGCTGAACACTGAAGCTTTCTTT. Protein sequence: CSVGRLNTEAFF. The complete variable domain, with remaining parts taken from reference TRBV29-1 and TRBJ1-1, reads SAVISQKPSRDICQRGTSLTIQCQVDSQVTMMFWYRQQPGQSLTLIATANQGSEATYESGFVIDKFPISRPNLTFSTLTVSNMSPEDSSIYLCSVGRLNTEAFFGQGTRLTVV.

The rearrangement joins TRBV10-2 to TRBJ1-1; D gene uncertain. The CDR3 consists of 14 residues. V was clipped by 2 bases and J by 1 base, with 8 bases between them. Per the germline V gene, CDR1 is WSHSY and CDR2 is SAAADI. The CDR3, as DNA: TGCGCCAGCAGTGAGCAGGTGGCGAACACTGAAGCTTTCTTT. Encoded protein: CASSEQVANTEAFF.

The chain uses TRBV19 and TRBJ2-1; tentative D call: TRBD2 (6 bases). V lost 3 bases and J 1 base, leaving 10 bases between the germline ends. The CDR3 consists of 15 residues. The germline CDR1 and CDR2 sequences are LNHDA and SQIVND (reference sequence). The CDR3 region is CASSILRGSYNEQFF. The CDR3 nucleotides are TGTGCCAGTAGTATCTTGCGGGGTTCCTACAATGAGCAGTTCTTC.

The gene calls are TRBV7-8 and TRBJ1-1, with 7 bases matching TRBD1. Trimming took 0 bases from V and 5 from J; bases not matched to a gene: 6. Germline V gene sequence: CDR1 SGHVS, CDR2 FQNEAQ. This CDR3 spans 15 amino acids. The CDR3 spells CASSLAYRGDTEAFF. CDR3 bases: TGTGCCAGCAGCTTAGCCTACAGGGGAGATACTGAAGCTTTCTTT.

This clone was detected only a few times. The V and J genes are TRBV5-1 and TRBJ2-5, with 7 nucleotides matching TRBD1. The CDR3 runs 15 residues. The V and J ends lost 1 base and 2 bases, in that order; junction bases with no gene match: 5. Germline V CDR1 and CDR2: SGHRS, YFSETQ. CDR3 sequence (DNA): TGCGCCAGCAGCTTGTCTGGGACAGAACAAGAGACCCAGTACTTC. Translation: CASSLSGTEQETQYF.

V and J are TRBV5-4 and TRBJ2-2; TRBD2 agrees at 7 bases. The V segment lost 1 base and the J segment 0 bases; nucleotides outside the gene matches: 9. The CDR3 spans 18 residues. The germline V gene encodes CDR1 SGHNT and CDR2 YYREEE (reference sequence). The CDR3 DNA follows: TGTGCCAGCAGCTTGTTTCCCCCGCTAGCGGCGAACACCGGGGAGCTGTTTTTT. Protein sequence: CASSLFPPLAANTGELFF.

This rearrangement joins TRBV6-5 to TRBJ1-1, with D perhaps matching TRBD1 (5 bases). Germline CDR1 reads MNHEY; CDR2 reads SVGAGI. CDR3 size: 15 residues. The V gene lost 4 bases and the J gene lost 3 bases, with 15 bases spanning the gap. DNA of the CDR3: TGTGCCAGCAGTTCGTCGGACAAACGATACACTGAAGCTTTCTTT. The encoded protein is CASSSSDKRYTEAFF.

In this sample, this clone turned up a few times. The V and J genes are TRBV5-1 and TRBJ2-1; 9 positions agree with TRBD2. Germline V lookup: CDR1 SGHRS, CDR2 YFSETQ. V dropped 5 bases and J dropped 10; count of bases not matched to a gene: 1. CDR3 size: 11 residues. This CDR3 reads CASRTSGEQFF. CDR3 in DNA: TGCGCCAGCAGAACTAGCGGGGAGCAGTTCTTC.

This clone showed up just a few times. This chain links TRBV20-1 with TRBJ2-7, with D tentatively TRBD1 (6 bases). CDR1 is DFQATT, CDR2 SNEGSKA, per germline (reference sequence). The CDR3 is 11 residues long. Trimming left V 7 bases short and J 6 bases short, with 13 bases between. CDR3 in DNA: TGCAGTGTGTACAGGGCCCTCGAGCAGTACTTC. This encodes CSVYRALEQYF.

The chain joins TRBV5-6 to TRBJ1-1; D not resolved. The CDR3 has 16 residues. Germline V CDR1 and CDR2: SGHDT, YYEEEE. The ends were cut back, 2 bases at V and 4 bases at J, with 18 bases in the middle. The CDR3 region is CASSFGAQGVGTEAFF. The DNA for the CDR3 is TGTGCCAGCAGCTTCGGCGCCCAAGGAGTGGGCACTGAAGCTTTCTTT.

This chain links TRBV28 with TRBJ2-1; 10 bases line up with TRBD1. The CDR3 is 16 residues long. Looked up from germline, CDR1 is MDHEN and CDR2 is SYDVKM. Trimming cost V 6 bases and J 3 bases; bases outside gene matches: 8. The CDR3 spells CASSPMGTGDYNEQFF. The CDR3 DNA is TGTGCCAGCAGCCCAATGGGGACAGGGGACTACAATGAGCAGTTCTTC.

The chain links TRBV2 to TRBJ2-7, with D possibly being TRBD1 (6 bases). This CDR3 is built from 16 residues. Trimming shortened V by 0 bases and J by 3 bases, and 15 bases separated the two germline ends. Germline assignment: CDR1 SNHLY and CDR2 FYNNEI. The CDR3 is CASSEALSGQLYEQYF. The CDR3 DNA is TGTGCCAGCAGTGAAGCGCTTTCGGGACAACTCTACGAGCAGTACTTC.

V and J are TRBV25-1 and TRBJ2-7; no clear D. Per germline, CDR1 MGHDK and CDR2 SYGVNS. The CDR3 has 12 residues. V shed 6 bases and J shed 6 bases, with 12 bases lying between them. This chain's CDR3 is CASSSVGREQYF. The CDR3 DNA sequence: TGTGCCAGCAGCAGTGTTGGTCGCGAGCAGTACTTC.

This clone was counted once. CDR3 coding DNA: TGTGCCTGGAGTGTACTAGGACAGGGTCCCTACGAGCAGTACTTC. Its protein is CAWSVLGQGPYEQYF. The chain carries TRBV30 and TRBJ2-5; 8 nucleotides match TRBD1. The DNA end lines up better with TRBJ2-7; the J call may be wrong. The CDR3 loop spans 15 amino acids. Germline values: CDR1 GTSNPN, CDR2 SVGIG (reference sequence).

The gene calls are TRBV28 and TRBJ1-1, with 9 bases aligning to TRBD1. V was pared by 8 bases and J by 11 bases, with 18 bases of the junction left unmatched. CDR1 is MDHEN, CDR2 SYDVKM, per germline. The CDR3 is 15 residues long. CDR3: CASSRTGGAGDGAFF. In DNA form, the CDR3 reads TGTGCCAGCTCACGAACAGGGGGCGCAGGGGACGGGGCTTTCTTT. Based on the CDR3 plus reference TRBV28 and TRBJ1-1, the full variable domain is DVKVTQSSRYLVKRTGEKVFLECVQDMDHENMFWYRQDPGLGLRLIYFSYDVKMKEKGDIPEGYSVSREKKERFSLILESASTNQTSMYLCASSRTGGAGDGAFFGQGTRLTVV.